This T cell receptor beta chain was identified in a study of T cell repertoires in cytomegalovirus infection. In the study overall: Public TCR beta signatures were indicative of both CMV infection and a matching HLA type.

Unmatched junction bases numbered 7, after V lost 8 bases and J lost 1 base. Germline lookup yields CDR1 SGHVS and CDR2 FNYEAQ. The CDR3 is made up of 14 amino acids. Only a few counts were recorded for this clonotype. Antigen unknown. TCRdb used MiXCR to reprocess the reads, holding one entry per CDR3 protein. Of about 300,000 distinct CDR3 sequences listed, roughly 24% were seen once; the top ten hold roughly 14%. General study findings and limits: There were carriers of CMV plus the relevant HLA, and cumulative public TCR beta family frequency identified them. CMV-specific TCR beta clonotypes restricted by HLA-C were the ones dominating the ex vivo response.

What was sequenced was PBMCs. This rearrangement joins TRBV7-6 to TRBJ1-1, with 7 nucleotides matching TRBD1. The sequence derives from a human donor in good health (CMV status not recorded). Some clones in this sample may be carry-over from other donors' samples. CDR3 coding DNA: TGTGCCAGCGCCAGGGGGGGCAGGAACACTGAAGCTTTCTTT. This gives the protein CASARGGRNTEAFF.